This entry lists 30 T cell receptor beta chains sequenced from one sample in a study of blood T cell repertoires in COVID-19 (dated by TCRdb to the early 2020s). Receptors were amplified or captured by the immunoSEQ multiplex PCR assay. Entries here come from immuneACCESS through TCRdb and include only in-frame sequences with V and J called. Some clones fail to appear in such tables; in the studies checked, an unresolved V gene covers under half of the shortfall, and the cause of the remainder is unknown. This sample has more than 150,000 clones in its table, and around 90% of those were observed once. 2% to 2.5% of the sample belongs to the ten largest clones. Sequenced sample: PBMCs or T cells enriched from blood (not recorded which). The receptor source for this set is a woman aged 25 to 39 who had recovered from COVID-19.

The chain is built from TRBV29-1 and TRBJ2-2; tentative D call: TRBD2 (5 bases). This CDR3 region has 14 residues. Germline V lookup: CDR1 SQVTM, CDR2 ANQGSEA. V was shortened by 6 bases and J by 0 bases, with 11 bases between the two germline ends. CDR3 sequence: CSVQRTPNTGELFF. In DNA, the CDR3 is TGCAGCGTCCAAAGGACTCCGAACACCGGGGAGCTGTTTTTT.

The chain links TRBV6-6 to TRBJ2-1, with no clear D. V lost 5 bases, J lost 6 bases, and 8 bases lay in between. CDR3 size: 12 residues. Germline V gene lookup returns CDR1 MNHNY and CDR2 SVGAGI (reference sequence). CDR3 residues: CASSPATNEQFF. CDR3 DNA: TGTGCCAGCAGTCCAGCGACCAATGAGCAGTTCTTC.

J is TRBJ2-3 and V is TRBV12-3 or TRBV12-4, with D perhaps matching TRBD1 (6 bases). V was trimmed by 4 bases and J by 3 bases, leaving 8 bases between them. CDR3 length: 13 residues. CDR3 amino acids: CASSSTGTDTQYF. As DNA, the CDR3 is TGTGCCAGCAGTTCAACAGGGACAGATACGCAGTATTTT.

This sequence joins TRBV5-6 and TRBJ1-3, with 11 bases matching TRBD1. This CDR3 has 15 amino acids. Germline CDR1 is SGHDT and CDR2 is YYEEEE. With 4 bases clipped from V and 8 bases from J, the junction kept 8 bases outside the gene matches. The CDR3 here is CASSPGGQGADTIYF. In DNA, the CDR3 is TGTGCCAGCAGCCCAGGCGGACAGGGGGCTGACACCATATATTTT.

The chain's CDR3 is CATSVPQGSLYEQYF. CDR3 bases: TGTGCCACCAGCGTACCACAGGGGTCGCTTTACGAGCAGTACTTC. The chain recombines TRBV24-1 with TRBJ2-7, with TRBD1 matching over 7 bases. The germline CDR1 and CDR2 sequences are KGHDR and SFDVKD. With 7 bases clipped from V and 4 bases from J, the junction kept 12 bases outside the gene matches. The CDR3 totals 15 residues.

The gene calls are TRBV3-1 (or the pseudogene TRBV3-2) and TRBJ2-3; TRBD2 is a possible D gene (6 bases). The CDR3 sequence is 15 residues long. V was trimmed by 1 base and J by 8 bases, leaving 16 bases between them. Germline V gene lookup returns CDR1 LGHDT and CDR2 YNNKEL (reference sequence). Here the CDR3 DNA reads TGTGCCAGCAGCCAAGGGTTGACTACGGGACTTACGCAGTATTTT. It yields the protein CASSQGLTTGLTQYF.

The genes are TRBV7-2 and TRBJ1-3; D might be TRBD1 (5 bases). The germline V and J ends were trimmed by 2 bases and 0 bases, with 8 bases remaining between them. The germline V gene has CDR1 SGHTA and CDR2 FQGNSA. The CDR3 extends over 15 amino acids. CDR3 sequence reads: CASSLRDYSGNTIYF. CDR3 sequence (DNA): TGTGCCAGCAGCTTAAGGGACTACTCTGGAAACACCATATATTTT.

The rearrangement uses TRBV7-2 and TRBJ2-1; 7 positions match TRBD2. The V gene's germline CDR1 is SGHTA and CDR2 FQGNSA. The CDR3 contains 15 residues. J was trimmed by 8 bases and V by 5 bases; bases with no gene match: 12. The CDR3 DNA is TGTGCCAGCAGCAGGTCCGTTGGCGGGAGATATGAGCAGTTCTTC. Amino acids: CASSRSVGGRYEQFF.

The chain uses TRBV19 and TRBJ2-4, with D tentatively TRBD2 (7 bases). CDR1 LNHDA and CDR2 SQIVND come from the germline V gene (reference sequence). V was clipped by 7 bases and J by 5 bases, with 15 bases between them. The CDR3 length is 14 residues. CDR3 sequence (DNA): TGTGCCAGTACCCAGGGAGGGGGGCAAAACATTCAGTACTTC. Its protein is CASTQGGGQNIQYF.

J is TRBJ1-1 and V is TRBV5-1; D remains ambiguous. The CDR3 is made up of 15 amino acids. The V gene lost 0 bases and the J gene lost 0 bases, with 9 bases spanning the gap. Germline loops: CDR1 SGHRS, CDR2 YFSETQ. CDR3 loop: CASSLAYGLNTEAFF. The CDR3 bases are TGCGCCAGCAGCTTGGCTTACGGGTTGAACACTGAAGCTTTCTTT.

The chain carries TRBV30 and TRBJ2-7, with TRBD1 matching over 7 bases. Germline loops: CDR1 GTSNPN, CDR2 SVGIG (reference sequence). Germline trimming cut 0 bases from V and 0 bases from J; bases unmatched to any gene: 2. The CDR3 totals 14 residues. In nucleotides, the CDR3 is TGTGCCTGGAGTGTTGGGGACAGCTCCTACGAGCAGTACTTC. Amino acid sequence: CAWSVGDSSYEQYF.

DNA for the CDR3: TGTGCCAGCAACCCCGGGCGGGTGAACAATGAGCAGTTCTTC. As protein: CASNPGRVNNEQFF. The rearrangement joins TRBV28 to TRBJ2-1, with TRBD2 as a possible D gene (5 bases). Germline V gene sequence: CDR1 MDHEN, CDR2 SYDVKM. Trimming took off 7 bases at V and 5 bases at J, with 15 bases between the two ends. The CDR3 has 14 amino acids.

This clone came up once. V usage is TRBV6-2 or TRBV6-3 and J usage is TRBJ1-4; 11 bases agree with TRBD1. This CDR3 has 15 residues. The J segment lost 7 bases and the V segment lost 4 bases, leaving 5 bases of the junction unmatched. CDR1 is MNHEY and CDR2 is SVGEGT in the germline V gene. CDR3 nucleotides: TGTGCCAGCAGTTCCTACGGGACAGGGGGTGAAAAACTGTTTTTT. Amino acids: CASSSYGTGGEKLFF.

This chain joins TRBV2 and TRBJ1-3, with a tentative D call TRBD1 (6 bases). The CDR3 sequence is 16 residues long. Germline assignment: CDR1 SNHLY and CDR2 FYNNEI. Between the trimmed V and J ends, which lost 6 bases and 3 bases, there was a span of 18 bases. The CDR3 DNA is TGTGCCAGCAGGGAGTACAGGGTTGGGGATGGAAACACCATATATTTT. Its protein is CASREYRVGDGNTIYF. Full variable domain (missing parts from reference TRBV2 and TRBJ1-3): EPEVTQTPSHQVTQMGQEVILRCVPISNHLYFYWYRQILGQKVEFLVSFYNNEISEKSEIFDDQFSVERPDGSNFTLKIRSTKLEDSAMYFCASREYRVGDGNTIYFGEGSWLTVV.

This sequence joins TRBV5-5 and TRBJ1-1, with D unclear. With 0 bases removed from V and 1 base from J, the gap between germline ends came to 10 bases. The CDR3 is made up of 15 amino acids. In germline, CDR1 is SGHKS, CDR2 YYEKEE (reference sequence). The CDR3 sequence: CASSLEDLRNTEAFF. The CDR3 nucleotides read TGTGCCAGCAGCTTGGAGGACTTACGGAACACTGAAGCTTTCTTT.

The rearrangement links TRBV29-1 to TRBJ2-1; 13 bases match TRBD2. Germline-derived CDR1 and CDR2 are SQVTM and ANQGSEA. The CDR3 covers 14 residues. Losses at the gene ends were 7 bases for V and 2 bases for J; bases not matched to a gene: 2. The CDR3 protein is CSAGTSGTYNEQFF. The CDR3 DNA reads TGCAGCGCCGGGACTAGCGGGACCTACAATGAGCAGTTCTTC.

The chain has TRBV19 and TRBJ2-2, with 7 nucleotides matching TRBD2. V shed 5 bases and J 2 bases; nucleotides not matched to a gene: 11. Per germline, CDR1 LNHDA and CDR2 SQIVND (reference sequence). This CDR3 has 17 residues. The CDR3: CASSLRGSMGNTGELFF. The DNA for the CDR3 is TGTGCCAGTAGTCTTCGCGGGAGCATGGGAAACACCGGGGAGCTGTTTTTT.

The chain has TRBV18 and TRBJ2-3, with D possibly TRBD2 on 6 matching bases. The ends were cut back, 6 bases at V and 6 bases at J, with 16 bases in the middle. CDR1 and CDR2 (germline): KGHSH, LQKENI. The CDR3 consists of 14 residues. The CDR3: CASSDAGPRDTQYF. The DNA for the CDR3 is TGTGCCAGCTCGGACGCGGGGCCCCGTGATACGCAGTATTTT.

The V gene is TRBV9, the J gene TRBJ2-2, with 9 bases aligning to TRBD1. The CDR3 length is 16 residues. Germline loops: CDR1 SGDLS, CDR2 YYNGEE. V dropped 4 bases and J dropped 5; count of bases not matched to a gene: 9. The CDR3 spells CASSPWGQGRTGELFF. In DNA form, the CDR3 reads TGTGCCAGCAGCCCCTGGGGACAGGGAAGGACCGGGGAGCTGTTTTTT.

CDR3 DNA: TGTGCCAGCAGGTCGGTTATGAACACTGAAGCTTTCTTT. Its protein is CASRSVMNTEAFF. The gene calls are TRBV28 and TRBJ1-1; no definite D call. Trimming left V 6 bases short and J 0 bases short, with 8 bases between. The germline gives CDR1 MDHEN, CDR2 SYDVKM. The CDR3 sequence is 13 residues long. Complete variable domain (other parts from reference TRBV28 and TRBJ1-1): DVKVTQSSRYLVKRTGEKVFLECVQDMDHENMFWYRQDPGLGLRLIYFSYDVKMKEKGDIPEGYSVSREKKERFSLILESASTNQTSMYLCASRSVMNTEAFFGQGTRLTVV.

This clone was seen just once. The chain is built from TRBV11-3 and TRBJ2-4; 11 bases are a match to TRBD2. V lost 0 bases and J lost 1; bases outside the gene matches: 8. From germline, CDR1 is SGHNT and CDR2 YENEEA. This CDR3 comprises 19 residues. The CDR3 region is CASSLEISGRAEAKNIQYF. The CDR3 region has the DNA TGTGCCAGCAGCTTAGAGATTAGCGGGAGGGCCGAGGCCAAAAACATTCAGTACTTC.

The CDR3 nucleotides are TGTGCCATCAGTGGGCTAGTAGATGAGCAGTTCTTC. It codes for CAISGLVDEQFF. V and J are TRBV10-3 and TRBJ2-1; no clear D gene. V was clipped by 4 bases and J by 8 bases, with 9 bases between them. The CDR3 spans 12 residues. Per germline, CDR1 ENHRY and CDR2 SYGVKD.

The J gene is TRBJ2-1, the V gene TRBV11-2; TRBD2 aligns across 11 bases. CDR1 SGHAT and CDR2 FQNNGV come from the germline V gene. The CDR3 spans 15 residues. The junction had 7 bases not matched to a gene; V was cut back by 4 bases and J by 8 bases. The chain's CDR3 is CASSYGTSGQDEQFF. In DNA, the CDR3 is TGTGCCAGCAGCTACGGGACTAGCGGCCAGGATGAGCAGTTCTTC.

The genes are TRBV4-3 and TRBJ2-1; 13 positions match TRBD2. Per the germline V gene, CDR1 is LGHNA and CDR2 is YSLEER. The V gene end was trimmed by 2 bases and the J gene end by 8 bases; junction bases not matched to a gene: 9. The CDR3 extends over 17 amino acids. CDR3 region: CASSQFSGTSGNHEQFF. CDR3 nucleotides: TGCGCCAGCAGCCAATTTTCCGGGACTAGCGGGAATCATGAGCAGTTCTTC.

J is TRBJ2-1 and V is TRBV19, with a tentative D call TRBD2 (5 bases). This CDR3 has 15 amino acids. The V end was cut by 9 bases, the J end by 10 bases, with 25 bases between. CDR1 and CDR2 from the germline V gene are LNHDA and SQIVND (reference sequence). CDR3 amino acids: CASHSSDFIEGEQFF. The CDR3, as DNA: TGTGCCAGCCACTCCTCTGACTTCATTGAGGGAGAGCAGTTCTTC.

V usage is TRBV7-9 and J usage is TRBJ1-2; TRBD1 agrees at 10 bases. With 5 bases clipped from V and 7 bases from J, the junction kept 10 bases outside the gene matches. CDR3 length equals 15 residues. Germline assignment: CDR1 SEHNR and CDR2 FQNEAQ (reference sequence). CDR3 bases: TGTGCCAGCAGCGGAGGGACAGGGGATGGGAGTGGCTACACCTTC. Residues: CASSGGTGDGSGYTF.

The chain carries TRBV7-9 and TRBJ1-5; 11 positions match TRBD1. This CDR3 has 18 amino acids. Trimming took 2 bases from V and 1 from J; bases not matched to a gene: 7. CDR1 and CDR2 (germline): SEHNR, FQNEAQ (reference sequence). CDR3 coding DNA: TGTGCCAGCAGCTTAAGGGCCGGGACAGGGGGAAGCAATCAGCCCCAGCATTTT. Its translation is CASSLRAGTGGSNQPQHF.

The V call is TRBV24-1, the J call TRBJ2-3; TRBD2 matches 13 bases. Germline CDR1 and CDR2: KGHDR and SFDVKD. There are 20 residues in the CDR3. The J segment lost 3 bases and the V segment lost 1 base, leaving 12 bases of the junction unmatched. CDR3 protein: CATSDFGGTSGNAVTDTQYF. In DNA form, the CDR3 reads TGTGCCACCAGTGATTTCGGCGGGACTAGCGGGAACGCTGTTACAGATACGCAGTATTTT.

V gene TRBV6-5 combines with J gene TRBJ1-2, with D tentatively TRBD1 (6 bases). V was clipped by 4 bases and J by 1 base, with 13 bases between them. Germline CDR1 reads MNHEY; CDR2 reads SVGAGI. The CDR3 spans 15 residues. The CDR3 DNA reads as TGTGCCAGCAGTTCACCAGGGGAAGGTAACTATGGCTACACCTTC. This encodes CASSSPGEGNYGYTF.

V is TRBV11-2 and J is TRBJ1-2; D perhaps matches TRBD1 (6 bases). Germline CDR1 SGHAT, CDR2 FQNNGV. The CDR3 loop spans 17 amino acids. The V end was cut by 5 bases, the J end by 6 bases, with 25 bases between. The CDR3 protein is CASSPPRGAPSLDGYTF. The CDR3 DNA follows: TGTGCCAGCAGCCCCCCGCGGGGGGCCCCTTCCTTGGATGGCTACACCTTC.